Below are 16 T cell receptor beta chains sequenced from a single sample in a study of T cell repertoires in aging, cancer and after chemotherapy. Multiplex touch-down PCR with TRB-A/B primers amplified rearranged V-D-J TRB sequences. One entry per CDR3 protein results from TCRdb running MiXCR on the multiplex PCR reads. The top ten clones hold approximately 9.9% of a sample with roughly 10,000 distinct CDR3 sequences, 37% of them seen once. Amplification of TCR beta used genomic DNA extracted from peripheral blood. The sample taken for sequencing was blood. The receptors here all came from a human donor in good health.

The V gene is TRBV7-6, the J gene TRBJ2-6; no clear D gene. Per the germline V gene, CDR1 is SGHVS and CDR2 is FNYEAQ. CDR3 size: 19 residues. Trimming shortened V by 1 base and J by 1 base, and 17 bases separated the two germline ends. The CDR3: CASSLVVGEEISGANVLTF. CDR3 nucleotide sequence: TGTGCCAGCAGCTTAGTGGTGGGTGAGGAGATTTCTGGGGCCAACGTCCTGACTTTC.

This chain connects TRBV6-5 to TRBJ1-2, with D uncertain. Germline assignment: CDR1 MNHEY and CDR2 SVGAGI. The CDR3 length is 14 residues. Trimming left V 5 bases short and J 3 bases short, with 13 bases between. The CDR3 protein is CASSEMPGDYGYTF. For the CDR3, the DNA is TGTGCCAGCAGTGAAATGCCCGGTGACTATGGCTACACCTTC.

About this clonotype itself: This may be a read error, as it is one base from a much larger clone. V gene TRBV18 combines with J gene TRBJ2-5; D is possibly TRBD1 or TRBD2 (5 bases each). This CDR3 has 15 amino acids. CDR1 and CDR2 (germline): KGHSH, LQKENI. The chain's CDR3 is CASSPLAGTQKTQYF. The CDR3 DNA reads TGTGCCAGCTCACCACTCGCAGGGACCCAAAAGACCCAGTACTTC.

This clonotype has just a few counts. This chain uses TRBV18 with TRBJ2-3; TRBD1 matches 8 bases. The J segment lost 2 bases and the V segment lost 6 bases, leaving 7 bases of the junction unmatched. The CDR3 extends over 15 amino acids. Germline V lookup: CDR1 KGHSH, CDR2 LQKENI. The CDR3 here is CASSLWTGITDTQYF. DNA of the CDR3: TGTGCCAGCTCTCTATGGACAGGGATCACAGATACGCAGTATTTT.

The chain combines TRBV19 with TRBJ1-2; 10 bases map to TRBD1. The germline CDR1 and CDR2 sequences are LNHDA and SQIVND (reference sequence). Unmatched junction bases numbered 1, after V lost 6 bases and J lost 3 bases. CDR3 size: 13 residues. The CDR3 here is CASRGTGDYGYTF. DNA for the CDR3: TGTGCCAGTAGGGGGACAGGGGACTATGGCTACACCTTC.

This clonotype was counted between two and nine times. The CDR3 loop reads CASSWGREQYF. In DNA form, the CDR3 reads TGTGCCAGCAGTTGGGGACGGGAGCAGTACTTC. The chain combines TRBV6-6 with TRBJ2-7; D may match TRBD1 or TRBD2 (5 bases each). Germline CDR1 MNHNY, CDR2 SVGAGI (reference sequence). The CDR3 contains 11 residues. V lost 4 bases and J 7 bases, leaving 8 bases between the germline ends.

The genes are TRBV6-1 and TRBJ2-3, with 12 bases that match TRBD2. The CDR3 extends over 15 amino acids. From germline, CDR1 is MNHNS and CDR2 SASEGT. J gave up 6 bases and V 5 bases, and 6 bases lay outside the gene matches. The CDR3 coding sequence is TGTGCCAGCAGTTCTCGGACTAGCGGGACGGATACGCAGTATTTT. It codes for CASSSRTSGTDTQYF.

J is TRBJ2-3 and V is TRBV6-1, with D tentatively TRBD2 (6 bases). V lost 2 bases and J 2 bases, leaving 11 bases between the germline ends. The CDR3 is 15 residues long. From germline, CDR1 is MNHNS and CDR2 SASEGT. The CDR3 here is CASSEIGGSTDTQYF. CDR3 sequence (DNA): TGTGCCAGCAGTGAAATCGGGGGTTCCACAGATACGCAGTATTTT.

The chain links TRBV6-1 to TRBJ1-6, with TRBD1 identical over 8 bases. The trim removed 1 base at V and 9 bases at J, leaving 5 bases unmatched. CDR3 length equals 15 residues. Germline CDR1 is MNHNS and CDR2 is SASEGT. The CDR3 region has the DNA TGTGCCAGCAGTGAAGTAGGACAGGGCGGTTCACCCCTCCACTTT. Translating gives CASSEVGQGGSPLHF.

The chain's CDR3 is CASSASGFELFF. CDR3 bases: TGTGCCAGCAGCGCCTCGGGGTTCGAACTGTTTTTT. This chain joins TRBV11-1 and TRBJ1-4; D is undetermined. The CDR3 length is 12 residues. The germline V gene encodes CDR1 SGHAT and CDR2 FQDESV (reference sequence). V was cut by 5 bases and J by 12 bases, with 13 bases left in between.

The chain carries TRBV6-6 and TRBJ2-7, with D perhaps TRBD1 (5 bases). CDR3 length equals 15 residues. Germline values: CDR1 MNHNY, CDR2 SVGAGI (reference sequence). Trimming took off 4 bases at V and 6 bases at J, with 19 bases between the two ends. DNA for the CDR3: TGTGCCAGCAGTTCCCCCGGAAGTCAGGGTGGCGAGCAGTACTTC. This translates into CASSSPGSQGGEQYF.

The chain uses TRBV7-9 and TRBJ1-4; D gene ambiguous. The CDR3 is made up of 14 amino acids. Germline-derived CDR1 and CDR2 are SEHNR and FQNEAQ (reference sequence). Trimming pared 2 bases from V and 4 bases from J, leaving 8 bases between. The CDR3 DNA follows: TGTGCCAGCAGCTTATCCGGTTTTAATGAAAAACTGTTTTTT. This gives the protein CASSLSGFNEKLFF.

The CDR3 region has the DNA TGTGCCGCCTATGCGACTAGCGGGAGTAGAGATACGCAGTATTTT. Its protein is CAAYATSGSRDTQYF. This chain uses TRBV10-3 with TRBJ2-3, with 12 bases matching TRBD2. Germline loops: CDR1 ENHRY, CDR2 SYGVKD. The CDR3 totals 15 residues. J lost 5 bases, V lost 11 bases, and 11 bases had no gene match.

This rearrangement joins TRBV12-3 or TRBV12-4 to TRBJ2-3; 9 nucleotides line up with TRBD1. The CDR3 has 14 residues. The V segment lost 7 bases and the J segment 10 bases; nucleotides outside the gene matches: 12. The CDR3 DNA is TGTGCCAGCACCCAATCCGGGACAGGGAGTGCGCAGTATTTT. Its translation: CASTQSGTGSAQYF.

The chain links TRBV27 to TRBJ2-3; weak D call: TRBD1 (5 bases). Germline CDR1 MNHEY, CDR2 SMNVEV (reference sequence). V was shortened by 3 bases and J by 0 bases, with 10 bases between the two germline ends. The CDR3 is 15 amino acids. CDR3 sequence (DNA): TGTGCCAGCAGTTTTAAGGGGCCCAGCACAGATACGCAGTATTTT. Protein sequence: CASSFKGPSTDTQYF.

This clonotype was seen more than once but under ten times. The chain has TRBV19 and TRBJ2-1; TRBD2 might be the D (6 bases). Germline loops: CDR1 LNHDA, CDR2 SQIVND (reference sequence). The CDR3 runs 15 residues. Trimming cost V 6 bases and J 8 bases, with 20 bases left between them. CDR3 nucleotides: TGTGCCAGTAGGGCACTCGGAGGGAGGACGGATGAGCAGTTCTTC. Its protein is CASRALGGRTDEQFF.